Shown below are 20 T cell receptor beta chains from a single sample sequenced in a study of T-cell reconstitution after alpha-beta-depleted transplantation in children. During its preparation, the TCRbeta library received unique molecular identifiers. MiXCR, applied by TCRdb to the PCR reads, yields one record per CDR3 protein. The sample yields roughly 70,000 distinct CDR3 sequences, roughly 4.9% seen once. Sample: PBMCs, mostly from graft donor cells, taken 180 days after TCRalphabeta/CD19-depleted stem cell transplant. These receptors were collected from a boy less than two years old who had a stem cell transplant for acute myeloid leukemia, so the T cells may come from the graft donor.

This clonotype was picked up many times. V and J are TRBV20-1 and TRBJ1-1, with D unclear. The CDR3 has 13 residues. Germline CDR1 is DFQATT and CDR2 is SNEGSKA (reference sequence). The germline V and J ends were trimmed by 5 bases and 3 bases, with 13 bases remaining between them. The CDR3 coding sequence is TGCAGTGCTCCAGTCCAGCGCTACACTGAAGCTTTCTTT. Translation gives CSAPVQRYTEAFF.

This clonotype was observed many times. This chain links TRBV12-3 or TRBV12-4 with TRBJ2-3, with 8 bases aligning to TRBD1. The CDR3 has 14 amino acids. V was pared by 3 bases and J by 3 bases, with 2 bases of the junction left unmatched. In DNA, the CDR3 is TGTGCCAGCAGTTTGAGACAGGGGACAGATACGCAGTATTTT. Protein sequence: CASSLRQGTDTQYF.

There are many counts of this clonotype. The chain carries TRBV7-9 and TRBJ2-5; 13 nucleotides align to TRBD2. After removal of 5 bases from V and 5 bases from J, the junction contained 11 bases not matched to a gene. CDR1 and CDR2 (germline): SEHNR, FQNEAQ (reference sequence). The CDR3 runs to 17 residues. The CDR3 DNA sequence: TGTGCCAGCAGCATTCGACTAGCGGGGGGTCTGGGGGAGACCCAGTACTTC. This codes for CASSIRLAGGLGETQYF.

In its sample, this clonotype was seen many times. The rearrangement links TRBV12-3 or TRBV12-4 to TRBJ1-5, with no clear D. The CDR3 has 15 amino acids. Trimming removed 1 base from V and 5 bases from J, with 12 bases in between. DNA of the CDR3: TGTGCCAGCAGTTTAGAAAGGGCGAGGTATCAGCCCCAGCATTTT. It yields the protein CASSLERARYQPQHF.

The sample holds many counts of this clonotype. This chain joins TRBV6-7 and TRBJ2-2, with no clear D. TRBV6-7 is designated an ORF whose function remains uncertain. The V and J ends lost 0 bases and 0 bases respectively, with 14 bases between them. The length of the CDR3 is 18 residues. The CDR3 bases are TGTGCCAGCAGTTACTCGAAATGCCCCCGCTCGAACACCGGGGAGCTGTTTTTT. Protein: CASSYSKCPRSNTGELFF.

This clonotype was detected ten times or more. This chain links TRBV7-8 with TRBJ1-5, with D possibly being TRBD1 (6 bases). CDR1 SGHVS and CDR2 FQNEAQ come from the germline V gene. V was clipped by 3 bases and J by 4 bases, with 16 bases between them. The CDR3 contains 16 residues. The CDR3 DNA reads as TGTGCCAGCAGCTTTAGGACGGCAACAGGGAATCAGCCCCAGCATTTT. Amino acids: CASSFRTATGNQPQHF.

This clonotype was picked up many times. CDR3 sequence reads: CASSFRGPEKLFF. The CDR3 DNA sequence: TGCGCCAGCAGCTTTAGGGGGCCTGAAAAACTGTTTTTT. This sequence joins TRBV5-1 and TRBJ1-4; 7 bases map to TRBD1. Germline V gene lookup returns CDR1 SGHRS and CDR2 YFSETQ. Trimming took 2 bases from V and 7 from J; bases not matched to a gene: 2. The CDR3 length is 13 residues. The variable domain in full, with the rest retrieved from reference TRBV5-1 and TRBJ1-4, is KAGVTQTPRYLIKTRGQQVTLSCSPISGHRSVSWYQQTPGQGLQFLFEYFSETQRNKGNFPGRFSGRQFSNSRSEMNVSTLELGDSALYLCASSFRGPEKLFFGSGTQLSVL.

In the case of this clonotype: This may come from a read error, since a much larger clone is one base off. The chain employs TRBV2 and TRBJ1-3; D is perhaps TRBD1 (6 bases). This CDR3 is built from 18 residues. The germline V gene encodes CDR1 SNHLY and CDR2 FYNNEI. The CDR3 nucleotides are TGTACCAGCAGCGGACAGACTCTCAGGGGAGCTACTGGAAACACCATATATTTT. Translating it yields CTSSGQTLRGATGNTIYF.

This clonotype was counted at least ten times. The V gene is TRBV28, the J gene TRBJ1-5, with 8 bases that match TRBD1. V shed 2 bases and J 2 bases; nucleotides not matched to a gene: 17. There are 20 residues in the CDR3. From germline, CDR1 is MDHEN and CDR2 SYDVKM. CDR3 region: CASSLSGSGRGLWGNQPQHF. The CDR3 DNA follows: TGTGCCAGCAGTTTAAGTGGGTCGGGCAGGGGGCTGTGGGGCAATCAGCCCCAGCATTTT. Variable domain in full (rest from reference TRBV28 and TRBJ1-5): DVKVTQSSRYLVKRTGEKVFLECVQDMDHENMFWYRQDPGLGLRLIYFSYDVKMKEKGDIPEGYSVSREKKERFSLILESASTNQTSMYLCASSLSGSGRGLWGNQPQHFGDGTRLSIL.

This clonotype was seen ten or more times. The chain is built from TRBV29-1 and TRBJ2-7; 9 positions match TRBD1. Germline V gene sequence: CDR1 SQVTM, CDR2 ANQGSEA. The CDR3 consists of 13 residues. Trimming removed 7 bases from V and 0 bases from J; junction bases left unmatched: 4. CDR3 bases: TGCAGCGCTGTGACAGGGGGCTCCTACGAGCAGTACTTC. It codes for CSAVTGGSYEQYF.

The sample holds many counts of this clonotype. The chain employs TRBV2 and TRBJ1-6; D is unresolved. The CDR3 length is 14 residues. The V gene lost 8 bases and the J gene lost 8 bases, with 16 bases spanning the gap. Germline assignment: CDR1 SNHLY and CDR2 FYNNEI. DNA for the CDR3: TGTGCCAGCGGTGGGCGGATTGCCTATTCACCCCTCCACTTT. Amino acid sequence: CASGGRIAYSPLHF.

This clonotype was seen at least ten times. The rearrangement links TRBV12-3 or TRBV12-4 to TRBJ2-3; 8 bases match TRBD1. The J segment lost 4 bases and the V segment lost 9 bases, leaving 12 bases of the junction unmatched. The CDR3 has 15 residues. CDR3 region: CARIAPDRVPDTQYF. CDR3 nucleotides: TGTGCCAGAATAGCGCCGGACAGGGTGCCAGATACGCAGTATTTT.

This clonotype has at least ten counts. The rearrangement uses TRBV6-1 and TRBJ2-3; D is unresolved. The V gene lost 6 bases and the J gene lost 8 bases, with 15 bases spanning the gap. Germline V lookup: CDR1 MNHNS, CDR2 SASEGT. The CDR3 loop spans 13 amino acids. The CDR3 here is CASSQTHIGTQYF. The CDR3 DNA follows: TGTGCCAGCAGCCAGACTCACATCGGTACGCAGTATTTT.

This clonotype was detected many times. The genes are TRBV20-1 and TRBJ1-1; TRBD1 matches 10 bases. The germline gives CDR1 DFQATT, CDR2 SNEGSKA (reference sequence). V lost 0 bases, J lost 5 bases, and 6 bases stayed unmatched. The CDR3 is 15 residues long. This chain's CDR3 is CSARDARQGATEAFF. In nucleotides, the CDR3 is TGCAGTGCTAGAGATGCGAGACAGGGGGCGACTGAAGCTTTCTTT.

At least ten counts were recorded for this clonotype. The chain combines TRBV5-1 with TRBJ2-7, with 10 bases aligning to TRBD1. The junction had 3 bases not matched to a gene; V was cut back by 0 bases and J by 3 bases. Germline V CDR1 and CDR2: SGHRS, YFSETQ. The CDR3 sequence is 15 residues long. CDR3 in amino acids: CASSLGQGAIYEQYF. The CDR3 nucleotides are TGCGCCAGCAGCTTGGGACAGGGGGCTATCTACGAGCAGTACTTC.

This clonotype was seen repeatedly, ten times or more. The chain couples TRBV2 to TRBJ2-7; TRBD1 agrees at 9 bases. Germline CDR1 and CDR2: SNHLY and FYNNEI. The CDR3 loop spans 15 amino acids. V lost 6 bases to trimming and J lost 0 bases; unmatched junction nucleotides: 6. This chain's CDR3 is CASSLPGQGSYEQYV. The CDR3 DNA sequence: TGTGCCAGCAGCCTTCCGGGACAGGGCTCCTACGAGCAGTACGTC.

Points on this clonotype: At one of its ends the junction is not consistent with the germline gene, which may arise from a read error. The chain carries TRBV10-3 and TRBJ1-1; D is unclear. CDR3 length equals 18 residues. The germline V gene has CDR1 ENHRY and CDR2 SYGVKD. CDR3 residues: CTITPVVGRKSAYTEAFF. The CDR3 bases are TGTACCATCACCCCGGTCGTGGGCAGAAAAAGCGCCTACACTGAAGCTTTCTTT.

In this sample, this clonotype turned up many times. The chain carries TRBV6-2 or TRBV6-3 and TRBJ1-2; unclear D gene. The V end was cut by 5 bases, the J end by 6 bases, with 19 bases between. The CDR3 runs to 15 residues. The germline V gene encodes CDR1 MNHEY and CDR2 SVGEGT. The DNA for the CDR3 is TGTGCCAGCAGTCCCCCGGCCCCAACACTCCATGGCTACACCTTC. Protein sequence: CASSPPAPTLHGYTF.

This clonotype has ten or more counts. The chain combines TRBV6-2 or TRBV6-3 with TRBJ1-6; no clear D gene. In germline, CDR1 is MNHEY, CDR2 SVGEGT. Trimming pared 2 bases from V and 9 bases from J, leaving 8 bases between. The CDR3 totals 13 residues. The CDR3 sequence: CASSYEAFSPLHF. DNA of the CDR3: TGTGCCAGCAGTTACGAGGCTTTTTCACCCCTCCACTTT.

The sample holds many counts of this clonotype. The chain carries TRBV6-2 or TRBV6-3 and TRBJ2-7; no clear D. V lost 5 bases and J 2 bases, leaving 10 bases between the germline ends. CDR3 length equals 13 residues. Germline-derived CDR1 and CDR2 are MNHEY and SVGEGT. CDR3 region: CASSISVAYEQYF. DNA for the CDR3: TGTGCCAGCAGTATTTCAGTCGCCTACGAGCAGTACTTC.